These 6 T cell receptor beta chains were sequenced from one sample in a study of a mutant IDH1 vaccine in newly diagnosed glioma. Sample time point: week 47, end of study. Doses consisted of 300 ug of mutant IDH1 20-mer peptide each, paired with topical imiquimod. Libraries were prepared by immunoSEQ multiplex PCR; TCRdb keeps only in-frame clonotypes and omits some of them. The table shows approximately 25,000 clones, with about four fifths occurring only once. No antigen is known for these receptors. The material sequenced was PBMCs, taken from a glioma patient whose treatment included an IDH1 peptide vaccine. These receptor sequences come from a man in his forties with glioma.

The chain couples TRBV6-1 to TRBJ2-5, with TRBD2 matching 9 bases. V was pared by 7 bases and J by 5 bases, with 5 bases of the junction left unmatched. Germline CDR1 reads MNHNS; CDR2 reads SASEGT. CDR3 size: 13 residues. This chain's CDR3 is CASILAGLETQYF. The DNA of the CDR3 is TGTGCCAGCATCCTAGCGGGATTGGAGACCCAGTACTTC.

The V gene is TRBV23-1, the J gene TRBJ2-3, with TRBD2 identical over 9 bases. TRBV23-1 is assigned to the ORF class and has an uncertain function. V was pared by 7 bases and J by 8 bases, with 13 bases of the junction left unmatched. The length of the CDR3 is 15 residues. In DNA form, the CDR3 reads TGCGCCAGCACCCTTCAATGGCGGGAGGGGCGTACGCAGTATTTT. Its protein product is CASTLQWREGRTQYF.

The genes are TRBV19 and TRBJ1-1, with D unclear. The CDR3 has 13 amino acids. The V gene's germline CDR1 is LNHDA and CDR2 SQIVND (reference sequence). V was clipped by 3 bases and J by 1 base, with 6 bases between them. CDR3 DNA: TGTGCCAGTAGTATTACAGCGAACACTGAAGCTTTCTTT. Amino acid sequence: CASSITANTEAFF.

The chain employs TRBV18 and TRBJ2-7; TRBD2 matches 7 bases. Trimming removed 0 bases from V and 2 bases from J; junction bases left unmatched: 4. The CDR3 is 15 amino acids. Per germline, CDR1 KGHSH and CDR2 LQKENI. CDR3 loop: CASSPPAGAAYEQYF. The DNA for the CDR3 is TGTGCCAGCTCACCACCGGCGGGAGCCGCCTACGAGCAGTACTTC.

V is TRBV27 and J is TRBJ2-7, with D tentatively TRBD2 (7 bases). The germline V and J ends were trimmed by 5 bases and 12 bases, with 17 bases remaining between them. The CDR3 runs to 12 residues. Germline V gene lookup returns CDR1 MNHEY and CDR2 SMNVEV (reference sequence). The CDR3 sequence is CASSQKGGVWYF. CDR3 DNA sequence: TGTGCCAGCAGTCAGAAAGGGGGGGTGTGGTACTTC.

V is TRBV4-3 and J is TRBJ2-2, with TRBD2 identical over 13 bases. The V and J ends lost 4 bases and 7 bases, in that order; junction bases with no gene match: 12. CDR3 length: 18 residues. The germline CDR1 and CDR2 sequences are LGHNA and YSLEER. The CDR3 reads CASSLPLLAGGAGGELFF. CDR3 DNA sequence: TGCGCCAGCAGCCTCCCCCTACTAGCGGGAGGGGCGGGCGGGGAGCTGTTTTTT.